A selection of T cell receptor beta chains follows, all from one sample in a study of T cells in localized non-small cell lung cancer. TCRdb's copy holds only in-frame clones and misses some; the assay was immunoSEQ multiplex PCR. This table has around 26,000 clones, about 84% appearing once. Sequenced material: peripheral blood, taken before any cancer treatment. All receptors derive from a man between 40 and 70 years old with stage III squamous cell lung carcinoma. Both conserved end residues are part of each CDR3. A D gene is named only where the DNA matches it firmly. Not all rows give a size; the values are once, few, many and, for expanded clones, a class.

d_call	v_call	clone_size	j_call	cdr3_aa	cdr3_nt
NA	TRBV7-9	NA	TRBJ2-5	CASSLTVPETQYF	TGTGCCAGCAGCTTAACAGTACCGGAGACCCAGTACTTC
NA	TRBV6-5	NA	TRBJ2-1	CASSYSMTGGNEQFF	TGTGCCAGCAGTTACTCAATGACCGGTGGTAATGAGCAGTTCTTC
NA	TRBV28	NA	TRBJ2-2	CASSLLPPSGGELFF	TGTGCCAGCAGTTTACTACCCCCCTCAGGCGGGGAGCTGTTTTTT
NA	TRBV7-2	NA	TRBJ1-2	CASSRDINYGYTF	TGTGCCAGCAGCAGGGACATTAACTATGGCTACACCTTC
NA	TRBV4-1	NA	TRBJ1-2	CASSQVGQNGDGYTF	TGCGCCAGCAGCCAAGTGGGCCAGAACGGGGATGGCTACACCTTC
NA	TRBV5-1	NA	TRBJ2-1	CASSLFGGGEQFF	TGCGCCAGCAGCTTGTTTGGGGGAGGTGAGCAGTTCTTC
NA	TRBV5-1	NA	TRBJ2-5	CASSLGYRMRVETQYF	TGCGCCAGCAGCTTGGGCTACAGGATGCGTGTGGAGACCCAGTACTTC
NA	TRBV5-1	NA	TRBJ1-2	CASSPQAGLRNYGYTF	TGCGCCAGCAGCCCACAGGCTGGTCTGAGAAACTATGGCTACACCTTC
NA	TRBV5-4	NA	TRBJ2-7	CASSFAGVEQYF	TGTGCCAGCAGCTTCGCAGGGGTCGAGCAGTACTTC
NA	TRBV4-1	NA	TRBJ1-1	CASSQDPMNTEAFF	TGCGCCAGCAGCCAAGATCCGATGAACACTGAAGCTTTCTTT
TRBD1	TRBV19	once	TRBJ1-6	CASTLTGGVSPLHF	TGTGCCAGTACTTTGACAGGGGGAGTCTCACCCCTCCACTTT
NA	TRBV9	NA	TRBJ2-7	CASSVEGTRTEQYF	TGTGCCAGCAGCGTAGAGGGCACACGAACCGAGCAGTACTTC
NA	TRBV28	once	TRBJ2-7	CASQTSLSDEQYF	TGTGCCAGTCAAACTAGCCTATCTGACGAGCAGTACTTC
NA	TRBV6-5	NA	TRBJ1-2	CASSSGAIGNYGYTF	TGTGCCAGCAGTTCAGGGGCGATCGGTAACTATGGCTACACCTTC
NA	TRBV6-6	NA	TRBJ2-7	CASSYRNRRGGYEQYF	TGTGCCAGCAGTTATCGCAATCGGCGTGGAGGATACGAGCAGTACTTC
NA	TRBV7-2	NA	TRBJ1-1	CASSLAGNTEAFF	TGTGCCAGCAGCTTAGCCGGGAACACTGAAGCTTTCTTT
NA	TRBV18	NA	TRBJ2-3	CASSPYTDTQYF	TGTGCCAGCTCACCGTATACAGATACGCAGTATTTT